The next 18 T cell receptor beta chains were all read from a single sample in a study of response to subunit inactivated influenza vaccine. TCRdb fed the RT-PCR reads into MiXCR, producing one record per CDR3 protein. The sample holds almost 600,000 distinct CDR3 sequences, around 15% seen once. The sequencing used PBMCs from blood, collected roughly 12 days after vaccination. The receptors were sampled from a man in his fifties or sixties who received an inactivated influenza vaccine.

This clonotype was detected only a few times. This chain uses TRBV9 with TRBJ2-1, with TRBD1 matching over 8 bases. Germline CDR1 SGDLS, CDR2 YYNGEE. V shed 5 bases, J shed 3 bases, and the junction held 4 bases outside the gene matches. This CDR3 spans 14 amino acids. CDR3 in amino acids: CASSGQGIYNEQFF. In DNA form, the CDR3 reads TGTGCCAGCAGTGGACAGGGTATCTACAATGAGCAGTTCTTC.

V gene TRBV5-1 combines with J gene TRBJ2-2; weak D call: TRBD2 (6 bases). CDR1 is SGHRS, CDR2 YFSETQ, per germline. CDR3 length: 15 amino acids. Trimming cost V 4 bases and J 5 bases, with 15 bases left between them. The CDR3 region has the DNA TGCGCCAGCAGCCCGGAGGGGAGCAAAACCGGGGAGCTGTTTTTT. Amino acid sequence: CASSPEGSKTGELFF.

The genes are TRBV12-3 or TRBV12-4 and TRBJ2-1; 11 bases match TRBD2. J gave up 2 bases and V 4 bases, and 10 bases lay outside the gene matches. This CDR3 contains 18 residues. The CDR3 reads CASSSGTSGHLTYNEQFF. The DNA of the CDR3 is TGTGCCAGCAGTTCCGGGACTAGCGGCCACCTTACCTACAATGAGCAGTTCTTC.

This clonotype appeared a few times. The chain couples TRBV6-2 or TRBV6-3 to TRBJ2-2; D tentatively reads TRBD1 or TRBD2 (5 bases each). CDR3 length: 14 amino acids. Germline assignment: CDR1 MNHEY and CDR2 SVGEGT. The V gene lost 6 bases and the J gene lost 5 bases, with 13 bases spanning the gap. Written as DNA, the CDR3 is TGTGCCAGCAGACCGGGACCCCCAACCGGGGAGCTGTTTTTT. It codes for CASRPGPPTGELFF.

CDR3 protein: CASRTTVSLNTEAFF. In DNA, the CDR3 is TGTGCCAGCAGGACTACAGTGTCCTTGAACACTGAAGCTTTCTTT. The chain has TRBV12-3 or TRBV12-4 and TRBJ1-1; D gene unclear. CDR3 length: 15 residues. With 6 bases removed from V and 0 bases from J, the gap between germline ends came to 14 bases.

The V call is TRBV6-5, the J call TRBJ2-7, with D perhaps TRBD2 (6 bases). The CDR3 is 15 amino acids. V lost 0 bases and J lost 1, with 10 bases in between. Germline V gene lookup returns CDR1 MNHEY and CDR2 SVGAGI. The CDR3 DNA follows: TGTGCCAGCAGTTACTCGAGTGCGGGGTCCTACGAGCAGTACTTC. Translation: CASSYSSAGSYEQYF.

The rearrangement links TRBV10-2 to TRBJ2-7, with D unresolved. This CDR3 is 14 amino acids long. Deletions cut 1 base from V and 3 bases from J, with 10 bases between. Germline CDR1 and CDR2: WSHSY and SAAADI. The CDR3: CASSELGSDYEQYF. Here the CDR3 DNA reads TGCGCCAGCAGTGAGTTAGGGTCAGACTACGAGCAGTACTTC.

In its sample, this clonotype was seen a few times. The CDR3 protein is CASSQGTGGVIYEQYF. CDR3 DNA: TGTGCCAGCAGCCAAGGGACAGGGGGCGTGATATACGAGCAGTACTTC. The V gene is TRBV7-8, the J gene TRBJ2-7, with TRBD1 matching 12 bases. The CDR3 covers 16 residues. CDR1 is SGHVS, CDR2 FQNEAQ, per germline. V was clipped by 5 bases and J by 4 bases; unmatched bases: 9.

This clonotype was counted only a few times. This sequence joins TRBV7-6 and TRBJ2-1, with 14 positions matching TRBD2. The CDR3 runs 18 residues. CDR1 is SGHVS, CDR2 FNYEAQ, per germline. Trimming at V came to 5 bases and at J to 1 base, leaving 7 bases not matched to a gene. CDR3 in amino acids: CASSPGLAGGVSYNEQFF. The CDR3 bases are TGTGCCAGCAGCCCAGGACTAGCGGGGGGAGTGTCCTACAATGAGCAGTTCTTC. Drawing the rest from reference TRBV7-6 and TRBJ2-1, the complete variable domain is GAGVSQSPRYKVTKRGQDVALRCDPISGHVSLYWYRQALGQGPEFLTYFNYEAQQDKSGLPNDRFSAERPEGSISTLTIQRTEQRDSAMYRCASSPGLAGGVSYNEQFFGPGTRLTVL.

The J gene is TRBJ1-2, the V gene TRBV9; TRBD1 matches 8 bases. Looked up from germline, CDR1 is SGDLS and CDR2 is YYNGEE. CDR3 length: 17 amino acids. The J segment lost 0 bases and the V segment lost 0 bases, leaving 7 bases of the junction unmatched. The CDR3 DNA reads as TGTGCCAGCAGCGTAGCGACAGGGGCCAAAGCTAACTATGGCTACACCTTC. The encoded protein is CASSVATGAKANYGYTF. Using reference TRBV9 and TRBJ1-2 for the parts outside the CDR3, the full variable domain is DSGVTQTPKHLITATGQRVTLRCSPRSGDLSVYWYQQSLDQGLQFLIQYYNGEERAKGNILERFSAQQFPDLHSELNLSSLELGDSALYFCASSVATGAKANYGYTFGSGTRLTVV.

The V call is TRBV10-3, the J call TRBJ1-1, with a tentative D call TRBD1 (6 bases). The V and J ends lost 6 bases and 0 bases respectively, with 11 bases between them. Germline-derived CDR1 and CDR2 are ENHRY and SYGVKD. CDR3 length: 14 amino acids. The CDR3 DNA sequence: TGTGCCATCAGCCAACAGGGTTTGAACACTGAAGCTTTCTTT. Amino acid sequence: CAISQQGLNTEAFF.

This clonotype was picked up a small number of times. The V gene is TRBV30, the J gene TRBJ1-1, with a possible D match to TRBD1 (5 bases). Trimming removed 4 bases at V and 3 bases at J, with 12 bases between. The V gene's germline CDR1 is GTSNPN and CDR2 SVGIG (reference sequence). CDR3 size: 13 residues. CDR3 bases: TGTGCCTGGACGGGGGTTGGGGACACTGAAGCTTTCTTT. This encodes CAWTGVGDTEAFF.

The chain couples TRBV2 to TRBJ2-3; TRBD2 agrees at 7 bases. The CDR3 extends over 17 amino acids. The V gene end was trimmed by 5 bases and the J gene end by 6 bases; junction bases not matched to a gene: 17. CDR1 and CDR2 (germline): SNHLY, FYNNEI. DNA for the CDR3: TGTGCCAGCAGTAGGAATACGGGACTACTGGAGGGGGATACGCAGTATTTT. It codes for CASSRNTGLLEGDTQYF. Based on the CDR3 plus reference TRBV2 and TRBJ2-3, the full variable domain is EPEVTQTPSHQVTQMGQEVILRCVPISNHLYFYWYRQILGQKVEFLVSFYNNEISEKSEIFDDQFSVERPDGSNFTLKIRSTKLEDSAMYFCASSRNTGLLEGDTQYFGPGTRLTVL.

There are a few counts of this clonotype. The V call is TRBV29-1, the J call TRBJ2-5; D may be TRBD1 (5 bases). Germline CDR1 and CDR2: SQVTM and ANQGSEA. This CDR3 contains 10 residues. The V gene lost 4 bases and the J gene lost 7 bases, with 7 bases spanning the gap. CDR3 coding DNA: TGCAGCGTTGGCCAGGGGACCCAGTACTTC. Translated: CSVGQGTQYF. Based on the CDR3 plus reference TRBV29-1 and TRBJ2-5, the full variable domain is SAVISQKPSRDICQRGTSLTIQCQVDSQVTMMFWYRQQPGQSLTLIATANQGSEATYESGFVIDKFPISRPNLTFSTLTVSNMSPEDSSIYLCSVGQGTQYFGPGTRLLVL.

The V call is TRBV5-1, the J call TRBJ2-1; TRBD1 matches 9 bases. Germline CDR1 reads SGHRS; CDR2 reads YFSETQ. CDR3 length: 14 amino acids. J gave up 8 bases and V 5 bases, and 8 bases lay outside the gene matches. CDR3 coding DNA: TGCGCCAGCAGGGCCGGGACAGGGATCGATGAGCAGTTCTTC. Its protein is CASRAGTGIDEQFF.

The gene calls are TRBV5-6 and TRBJ2-5; TRBD2 matches at 13 bases. After removal of 6 bases from V and 4 bases from J, the junction contained 6 bases not matched to a gene. The V gene's germline CDR1 is SGHDT and CDR2 YYEEEE. The CDR3 consists of 15 residues. As DNA, the CDR3 is TGTGCCAGCACAAAACTAGCGGGGGGGTTAGAGACCCAGTACTTC. This translates into CASTKLAGGLETQYF.

The table lists this clonotype with a few counts. This chain connects TRBV6-2 or TRBV6-3 to TRBJ2-7; 10 bases match TRBD1. Germline CDR1 is MNHEY and CDR2 is SVGEGT. CDR3 length: 15 residues. Germline trimming cut 7 bases from V and 0 bases from J; bases unmatched to any gene: 6. The CDR3 bases are TGTGCCAGCACCTCCGGGACAGGGGTCTCCTACGAGCAGTACTTC. Encoded protein: CASTSGTGVSYEQYF.

This clonotype was seen a handful of times. The chain has TRBV6-2 or TRBV6-3 and TRBJ1-1; weak D call: TRBD1 (5 bases). The germline V gene has CDR1 MNHEY and CDR2 SVGEGT. Trimming removed 4 bases at V and 3 bases at J, with 15 bases between. The CDR3 runs to 15 residues. For the CDR3, the DNA is TGTGCCAGCAGTTTAACTTGGGGGTCGGACACTGAAGCTTTCTTT. Residues: CASSLTWGSDTEAFF.